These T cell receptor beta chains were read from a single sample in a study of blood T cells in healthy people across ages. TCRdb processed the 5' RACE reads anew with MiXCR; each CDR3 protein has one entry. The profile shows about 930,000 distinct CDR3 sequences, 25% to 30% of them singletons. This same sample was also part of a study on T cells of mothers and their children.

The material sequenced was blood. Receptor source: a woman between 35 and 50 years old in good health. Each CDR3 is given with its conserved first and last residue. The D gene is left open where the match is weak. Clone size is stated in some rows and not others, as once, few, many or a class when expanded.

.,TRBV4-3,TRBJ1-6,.,TGCGCCAGCAGCCAAGCCCGGGGCTATAATTCACCCCTCCACTTT,CASSQARGYNSPLHF
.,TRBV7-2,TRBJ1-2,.,TGTGCCAACAGCTCCAAGGGGGATTCCTATGGCTACACCTTC,CANSSKGDSYGYTF
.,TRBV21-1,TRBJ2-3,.,TGTGCCAGCAGCAAAGAGGTTCACAGCGGGGGTCCGACAGGTACGCAGTATTTT,CASSKEVHSGGPTGTQYF
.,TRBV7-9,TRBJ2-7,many,TGTGCCAGCAGCTTACTATCCCCGAGGGGTATCGTGGACGAGCAGTACTTC,CASSLLSPRGIVDEQYF
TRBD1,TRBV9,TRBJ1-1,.,TGTGCCAGCAGCCCTAGACAGGGGATGAACACTGAAGCTGTCTTT,CASSPRQGMNTEAVF
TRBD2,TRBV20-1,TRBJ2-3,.,TGCAGTGCTCTAGATGTGAGACTAGCGGCTAGCACAGATACGCAGTATTTT,CSALDVRLAASTDTQYF
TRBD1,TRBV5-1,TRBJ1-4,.,TGCGCCAGCAGATTACAGGGGATGACTAATGAAAAACGGTTTTTT,CASRLQGMTNEKRFF
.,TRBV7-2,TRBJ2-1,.,TGTGCCAGCAGCTTAGATGGAGGCCTAAGGGGGGACAATGAGCAGTTCTTC,CASSLDGGLRGDNEQFF
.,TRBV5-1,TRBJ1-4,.,TGCGCCAGCAGCTTGTCACGAGCCGGTGAAAAACTGTTTTTT,CASSLSRAGEKLFF
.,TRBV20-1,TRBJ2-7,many,TGCAGTGCCCCTTCTCTGGGGGTCCCAAGAAATTACGAGCAGTACTTC,CSAPSLGVPRNYEQYF
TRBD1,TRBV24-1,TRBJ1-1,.,TGTGCCACCAGGGGGACAGGAGGGAACACTGAAGCTTTCTTT,CATRGTGGNTEAFF
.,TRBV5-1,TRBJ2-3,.,TGCGCCAGCAGCTTGTTCCAGGGAGACACAGATACGCAGTATTTT,CASSLFQGDTDTQYF
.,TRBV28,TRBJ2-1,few,TGTGCCAGCAGTTTATGGAGGAAGGGGAATGAGCAGTTCTTC,CASSLWRKGNEQFF
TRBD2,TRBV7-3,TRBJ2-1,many,TGTGCCAGCAGTTTTAGCGGGGGGCACTACAATGAGCAGTTCTTC,CASSFSGGHYNEQFF
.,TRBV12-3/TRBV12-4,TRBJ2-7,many,TGTGCCAGCAGTTTGATAGCACGCGAGCAGTACTTC,CASSLIAREQYF
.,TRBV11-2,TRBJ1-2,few,TGTGCCAGCAGCCTGTTGCAGAGTGGTGATGGCTACACCTTC,CASSLLQSGDGYTF